The clone carrying this T cell receptor (beta chain) came up a few times. The CDR3 spans 14 residues. The germline V gene encodes CDR1 MNHEY and CDR2 SVGAGI. Trimming pared 6 bases from V and 3 bases from J, leaving 12 bases between. Sequencing used immunoSEQ multiplex PCR; TCRdb keeps in-frame clones, though not all of them. The profile covers roughly 400,000 clones, with 75% to 95% appearing a single time and 5% to 8% taken by the ten largest. The sample belongs to a study of control samples from healthy donors and cancer patients. The receptor was derived from a man in his forties with head and neck cancer. This chain links TRBV6-5 with TRBJ1-3; perhaps TRBD1 as D (5 bases). The sample consisted of PBMCs. The CDR3 loop is CASSPPGGGNTIYF. The DNA for the CDR3 is TGTGCCAGCAGCCCCCCGGGGGGTGGAAACACCATATATTTT.